Included here is one TCR beta chain sequence, with context. This specimen belongs to a study of T cell changes during pregnancy in multiple sclerosis. TCRdb's table, derived via immunoSEQ multiplex PCR, lists solely in-frame clones and lacks some. The table has 65,000 to 85,000 clones, roughly 90% seen once. The germline gives CDR1 KGHSH, CDR2 LQKENI. This CDR3 comprises 13 residues. Between the trimmed V and J ends, which lost 2 bases and 3 bases, there was a span of 8 bases. The J gene is TRBJ2-7, the V gene TRBV18; D is ambiguous. The sequences come from peripheral blood, collected after pregnancy. The receptor was isolated from a female donor in good health, enrolled as a control in a pregnancy study. CDR3 sequence reads: CASSPVPDYEQYF. The CDR3 nucleotides read TGTGCCAGCTCACCAGTCCCAGACTACGAGCAGTACTTC.